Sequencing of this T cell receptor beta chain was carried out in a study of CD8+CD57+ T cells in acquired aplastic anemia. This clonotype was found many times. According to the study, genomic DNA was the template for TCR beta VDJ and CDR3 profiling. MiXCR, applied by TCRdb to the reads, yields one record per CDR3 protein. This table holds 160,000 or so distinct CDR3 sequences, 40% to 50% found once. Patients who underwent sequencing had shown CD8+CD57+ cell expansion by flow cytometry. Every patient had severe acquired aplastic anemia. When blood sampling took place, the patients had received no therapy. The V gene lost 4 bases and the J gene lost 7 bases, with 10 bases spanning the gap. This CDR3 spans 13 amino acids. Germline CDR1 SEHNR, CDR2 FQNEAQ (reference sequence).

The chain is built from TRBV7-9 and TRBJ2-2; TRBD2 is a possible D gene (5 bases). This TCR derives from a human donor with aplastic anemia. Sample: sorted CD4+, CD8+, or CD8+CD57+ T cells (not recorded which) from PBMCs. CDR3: CASSSLEGGELFF. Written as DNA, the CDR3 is TGTGCCAGCAGCTCTTTAGAGGGCGGGGAGCTGTTTTTT.